These 3 T cell receptor beta chains were all obtained from the same sample, sequenced in a study of shared clonotypes between healthy human individuals. As defined, naive CD8 cells were CD45RO-negative and positively selected for CCR7, with terminally differentiated effector memory CD45RA+ cells excluded. Produced via immunoSEQ multiplex PCR; TCRdb's table is partial and in-frame only. The sample shows some 2 million clones, 85% to 95% of them seen only once. Sequenced sample: naive CD8+ T cells sorted from blood. The receptors here all came from a man younger than 35 in good health.

This clone was observed once. The same CDR3 also results from other DNA sequences found in this sample. The chain couples TRBV9 to TRBJ1-1; D is possibly TRBD1 (5 bases). Trimming pared 3 bases from V and 1 base from J, leaving 7 bases between. CDR1 and CDR2 from the germline V gene are SGDLS and YYNGEE. The CDR3 has 13 residues. CDR3 nucleotides: TGTGCCAGCAGCGCAGACAGGAACACTGAAGCTTTCTTT. This sequence encodes CASSADRNTEAFF.

The chain combines TRBV6-4 with TRBJ2-1; D is unclear. Trimming left V 0 bases short and J 7 bases short, with 4 bases between. From germline, CDR1 is MRHNA and CDR2 SNTAGT. There are 12 residues in the CDR3. The CDR3 is CASSDSPNEQFF. The CDR3 nucleotides read TGTGCCAGCAGTGACTCACCTAATGAGCAGTTCTTC.

The rearrangement links TRBV10-1 to TRBJ2-2, with 7 bases fitting TRBD2. This CDR3 is built from 14 residues. Trimming took 2 bases from V and 7 from J; bases not matched to a gene: 4. CDR1 is WNHNN, CDR2 SYGVQD, per germline (reference sequence). DNA for the CDR3: TGCGCCAGCAGTGAGGGGGGGGAGGTCGGGGAGCTGTTTTTT. Translation gives CASSEGGEVGELFF.